This TCR beta chain was sequenced in a study of post-analysis software for immune sequencing data. Unique molecular identifiers were carried by the TCR beta cDNA libraries. TCRdb redid the calling of the PCR reads with MiXCR, one entry per CDR3 protein. The data hold roughly 580,000 distinct CDR3 sequences, with roughly two fifths observed a single time. General study points: TRBV5-6, TRBV5-1 and TRBV20-1 belonged to a set of a handful of TRBV segments that were more frequent in patients than controls.

Trimming removed 6 bases from V and 1 base from J, with 13 bases in between. CDR1 is SQVTM and CDR2 is ANQGSEA in the germline V gene. This CDR3 region has 14 residues. As for this clonotype: The target antigen is unknown.

The specimen sequenced was blood. The receptor comes from a girl aged 10 to 17 with multiple sclerosis. The chain couples TRBV29-1 to TRBJ2-1; D gene uncertain. This chain's CDR3 is CSVRSHRSYNEQFF. DNA of the CDR3: TGCAGCGTCCGTTCGCATCGGTCCTACAATGAGCAGTTCTTC.